This T cell receptor beta chain was identified during a study of Graves' ophthalmopathy and Graves' hyperthyroidism (dated by TCRdb to the late 2010s). Regarding the complete study: A patient counted as having stable hyperthyroidism if there was no progression to ophthalmopathy within 18 months of follow-up. To tell Graves' ophthalmopathy apart from Graves' hyperthyroidism, and to predict which patients would progress to ophthalmopathy, the study relied on TCR beta repertoire signatures. In total, 135 blood samples were TCR-sequenced: approximately 42 ophthalmopathy, 80 or so hyperthyroidism and roughly 17 hyperthyroidism-to-ophthalmopathy patients. A discovery set of 90 to 100 patients (roughly 41 ophthalmopathy, approximately 58 stable hyperthyroidism) was enrolled to explore V-J signatures distinguishing ophthalmopathy from hyperthyroidism. The independent validation cohort included 18 to 20 hyperthyroidism patients plus 17 patients who later progressed from hyperthyroidism to ophthalmopathy. T-cell repertoires of thyroid tissue and blood were compared in 5 or 6 hyperthyroidism patients. After sampling, hyperthyroidism patients received methimazole starting at 30 mg daily, and ophthalmopathy patients received high-dose intravenous methylprednisolone.

Overall study outcomes, separate from this receptor: Sample size was not statistically predetermined, and group allocation was not concealed from the investigators. In validation, the model predicted ophthalmopathy progression with less than 71% sensitivity and less than 80% specificity; approximately 12 predicted patients were CT-confirmed with GO in a median of approximately 6.5 months. In cross-validation, the 13-signature model distinguished ophthalmopathy from stable hyperthyroidism with nearly 90% sensitivity and roughly 81% specificity, while in the test set the corresponding values were about 80% and 75%. Most of the expanded thyroid clonotypes with a frequency above 0.001 were also detected in blood, and it was suggested that the thyroid immune response may be reflected by blood repertoires.

The hyperthyroidism patients were 18 to 65 years old and newly diagnosed, with a disease duration of less than 2 months. Anyone with other autoimmune diseases, uncontrolled infections, pregnancy or lactation was excluded from the study. Diagnosis was based on clinical symptoms, serum thyroxine, TRAb, thyroid ultrasound and orbital computed tomography. Total RNA was extracted using Trizol reagent, and RNA quality was checked on an Agilent 2100 Bioanalyzer. A note on this clonotype: No cognate antigen has been identified for it. Base qualities are not provided; no much larger clone lies one nucleotide away.

TCR beta CDR3 regions were amplified from RNA transcripts for repertoire sequencing. A first-round RT-PCR used HTBI primers with the Qiagen OneStep RT-PCR kit, followed by a second-round multiplex PCR, size selection and purification. Libraries were sequenced paired-end with 100 bp reads on an Illumina HiSeq2000. Per the original workflow: SOAPnuke was used to process the reads, removing any read that contained adapters or uncalled bases, had a mean Phred below 15, or lacked an exact match to the constant primer or identifier. COPE v1.2.5 was used to merge high-quality paired reads. Each unique nucleotide sequence was treated as a clonotype, and MiTCR v1.1 was used to align the clonotypes to the IMGT TRB V, D and J references. Analysis was restricted to V-J combinations with a frequency above 0.0001, which covered about 99% of repertoires. For each V-J combination, a TCR clonal expansion and chaos score was defined as F50 clonal expansion divided by the chaos observed in the TCRdist matrix. Welch's t-statistics and random forest were used to reduce the features to some 13 V-J combinations, which were then used as input to a naive Bayes classifier. The similarity between thyroid and blood repertoires was quantified using the Morisita-Horn index. TCRdb trimmed public reads at Q25 via fastp, called clones via MiXCR and kept in-frame beta chains. Each entry is one CDR3 protein sequence, shown with its most common DNA and genes. The V and J calls and clone size are TCRdb's, not the authors'. The sample has 500,000 to 600,000 distinct CDR3 sequences on record, 39% of them singletons. 3.5% to 5% of the sample is in the top ten clones.

For CDR1 and CDR2, the germline V gene lists SNHLY and FYNNEI. The CDR3 goes from the cysteine to the phenylalanine over 14 residues. Of all the DNA, just the CDR3 is kept, 42 bases in frame from base 1. V lost 3 bases and J lost 8 bases, and the count of bases not matched to a germline gene is 9. This sequence was found in an adult man with Graves' hyperthyroidism. The chain couples TRBV2 to TRBJ1-2, with 7 bases in between that match TRBD1. The sequenced sample consisted of peripheral blood or thyroid tissue (not recorded which). CDR3 sequence: CASSDLGQGDGYTF. Here is the DNA: TGTGCCAGCAGTGATCTGGGGCAGGGGGACGGCTACACCTTC.